The 27 T cell receptor beta chains in this list originate from one sample, sequenced in a study of blood T cell repertoires in COVID-19. Produced via immunoSEQ multiplex PCR; TCRdb's table is partial and in-frame only. The sample has about 34,000 clones, more than 60% seen once. The sequencing sample was made of peripheral blood. The receptors were sampled from a man older than 75 with active or convalescent COVID-19.

This clone was observed a handful of times. The genes are TRBV9 and TRBJ1-1; 7 nucleotides agree with TRBD1. This CDR3 is 14 amino acids long. The ends lost 0 bases at V and 5 bases at J; junction bases unmatched: 4. Germline V gene data show CDR1 as SGDLS and CDR2 as YYNGEE. The CDR3: CASSVDRGDTEAFF. The CDR3 nucleotides are TGTGCCAGCAGCGTAGACAGGGGAGATACTGAAGCTTTCTTT.

The rearrangement joins TRBV3-1 (or the pseudogene TRBV3-2) to TRBJ2-7, with D possibly TRBD2 on 6 matching bases. The germline CDR1 and CDR2 sequences are LGHDT and YNNKEL (reference sequence). V was trimmed by 10 bases and J by 3 bases, leaving 16 bases between them. This CDR3 has 13 residues. DNA for the CDR3: TGTGCCACCGGGCCTCCGGAGGGCTACGAGCAGTACTTC. This sequence encodes CATGPPEGYEQYF.

The chain combines TRBV5-4 with TRBJ2-3, with 11 bases fitting TRBD2. This CDR3 spans 16 amino acids. Per germline, CDR1 SGHNT and CDR2 YYREEE (reference sequence). J lost 2 bases, V lost 4 bases, and 6 bases had no gene match. The DNA for the CDR3 is TGTGCCAGCAGCAAGAAGACTAGCGGGACCACAGATACGCAGTATTTT. Translation gives CASSKKTSGTTDTQYF.

J is TRBJ2-1 and V is TRBV7-2, with D perhaps TRBD1 (6 bases). This CDR3 spans 15 amino acids. Germline V gene data show CDR1 as SGHTA and CDR2 as FQGNSA. V shed 4 bases and J shed 8 bases, with 18 bases lying between them. The CDR3 loop is CASSSGYAGADEQFF. In nucleotides, the CDR3 is TGTGCCAGCAGCTCCGGCTATGCAGGGGCCGATGAGCAGTTCTTC.

The chain links TRBV6-5 to TRBJ1-1; 8 positions match TRBD1. With V trimmed by 4 bases and J by 4 bases, 5 bases remained unmatched. This CDR3 region has 14 residues. Per the germline V gene, CDR1 is MNHEY and CDR2 is SVGAGI. The CDR3 DNA follows: TGTGCCAGCAGTTCACAGGGGGTTGTCACTGAAGCTTTCTTT. The encoded protein is CASSSQGVVTEAFF.

The chain is built from TRBV16 and TRBJ2-1; 7 nucleotides line up with TRBD1. The CDR3 contains 16 residues. Germline CDR1 is KGHSY and CDR2 is FQNENV. J was trimmed by 1 base and V by 4 bases; bases with no gene match: 7. CDR3 sequence reads: CASSPPGRGSYNEQFF. CDR3 bases: TGTGCCAGCAGCCCCCCGGGCAGGGGGTCCTACAATGAGCAGTTCTTC. Full variable domain (missing parts from reference TRBV16 and TRBJ2-1): GEEVAQTPKHLVRGEGQKAKLYCAPIKGHSYVFWYQQVLKNEFKFLISFQNENVFDETGMPKERFSAKCLPNSPCSLEIQATKLEDSAVYFCASSPPGRGSYNEQFFGPGTRLTVL.

J is TRBJ1-6 and V is TRBV12-3 or TRBV12-4; unclear D gene. The V gene lost 3 bases and the J gene lost 6 bases, with 6 bases spanning the gap. The CDR3 is 13 residues long. The DNA of the CDR3 is TGTGCCAGCAGTTTTCGGTTTAATTCACCCCTCCACTTT. As protein: CASSFRFNSPLHF.

This chain links TRBV5-6 with TRBJ2-5; 12 nucleotides agree with TRBD2. V shed 0 bases, J shed 5 bases, and the junction held 8 bases outside the gene matches. The CDR3 is made up of 17 amino acids. From germline, CDR1 is SGHDT and CDR2 YYEEEE. The CDR3: CASSLGASGRAGETQYF. Written as DNA, the CDR3 is TGTGCCAGCAGCTTGGGGGCTAGCGGGAGGGCCGGGGAGACCCAGTACTTC. Combining the CDR3 with reference TRBV5-6 and TRBJ2-5 gives the whole variable domain DAGVTQSPTHLIKTRGQQVTLRCSPKSGHDTVSWYQQALGQGPQFIFQYYEEEERQRGNFPDRFSGHQFPNYSSELNVNALLLGDSALYLCASSLGASGRAGETQYFGPGTRLLVL.

This clone is medium-sized (0.01 to 0.1%). This chain joins TRBV30 and TRBJ1-3; D gene unclear. The germline gives CDR1 GTSNPN, CDR2 SVGIG (reference sequence). V lost 4 bases, J lost 4 bases, and 11 bases lay in between. There are 13 residues in the CDR3. The CDR3 spells CAWKPGVGNTIYF. As DNA, the CDR3 is TGTGCCTGGAAGCCCGGGGTCGGAAACACCATATATTTT.

This clone was counted a few times. The chain carries TRBV5-4 and TRBJ2-2; D may be TRBD2 (6 bases). Germline lookup yields CDR1 SGHNT and CDR2 YYREEE (reference sequence). Trimming removed 4 bases at V and 8 bases at J, with 21 bases between. This CDR3 has 16 residues. The CDR3 is CASSPSGRPLEGELFF. The CDR3 coding sequence is TGTGCCAGCAGCCCCTCCGGGAGACCTCTGGAAGGGGAGCTGTTTTTT.

The chain couples TRBV6-2 or TRBV6-3 to TRBJ2-5; D is perhaps TRBD2 (5 bases). This CDR3 has 17 amino acids. Germline V CDR1 and CDR2: MNHEY, SVGEGT. The germline V and J ends were trimmed by 4 bases and 1 base, with 19 bases remaining between them. CDR3 region: CASSSWTGPRIQETQYF. The CDR3 nucleotides are TGTGCCAGCAGTTCTTGGACTGGCCCACGGATCCAAGAGACCCAGTACTTC.

This clone was seen only once. The rearrangement joins TRBV7-2 to TRBJ2-5; 14 bases align to TRBD2. V dropped 4 bases and J dropped 5; count of bases not matched to a gene: 3. Germline V gene sequence: CDR1 SGHTA, CDR2 FQGNSA. The CDR3 totals 15 residues. Here the CDR3 reads CASSWRLAGGETQYF. As DNA, the CDR3 is TGTGCCAGCAGCTGGAGACTAGCGGGAGGGGAGACCCAGTACTTC.

This clone is deemed medium-sized. This rearrangement joins TRBV4-2 to TRBJ2-7; 9 positions match TRBD1. The CDR3 covers 16 residues. The V gene's germline CDR1 is LGHNA and CDR2 YNFKEQ. V shed 1 base and J 1 base; nucleotides not matched to a gene: 5. This chain's CDR3 is CASSQARTGVSYEQYF. In DNA form, the CDR3 reads TGTGCCAGCAGCCAAGCAAGGACAGGGGTATCCTACGAGCAGTACTTC.

As DNA, the CDR3 is TGTGCCAGCAATAAGGGACAGGGGGTAACCTACGAGCAGTACTTC. Translating it yields CASNKGQGVTYEQYF. V usage is TRBV2 and J usage is TRBJ2-7; 11 bases agree with TRBD1. V shed 7 bases and J 2 bases; nucleotides not matched to a gene: 7. Looked up from germline, CDR1 is SNHLY and CDR2 is FYNNEI. This CDR3 comprises 15 residues.

CDR3 sequence reads: CASSLGTANEKLFF. The CDR3 DNA is TGTGCCAGCAGCTTGGGGACTGCGAATGAAAAACTGTTTTTT. The rearrangement links TRBV7-9 to TRBJ1-4; maybe TRBD1 (5 bases). The V gene lost 3 bases and the J gene lost 5 bases, with 10 bases spanning the gap. The CDR3 has 14 residues. CDR1 is SEHNR, CDR2 FQNEAQ, per germline (reference sequence). Full variable domain (outside the CDR3, taken from reference TRBV7-9 and TRBJ1-4): DTGVSQNPRHKITKRGQNVTFRCDPISEHNRLYWYRQTLGQGPEFLTYFQNEAQLEKSRLLSDRFSAERPKGSFSTLEIQRTEQGDSAMYLCASSLGTANEKLFFGSGTQLSVL.

The chain recombines TRBV7-8 with TRBJ2-7, with 8 nucleotides matching TRBD2. Germline loops: CDR1 SGHVS, CDR2 FQNEAQ. After removal of 1 base from V and 5 bases from J, the junction contained 10 bases not matched to a gene. This CDR3 spans 16 amino acids. The CDR3: CASSLVLQREINEQYF. CDR3 DNA: TGTGCCAGCAGCTTAGTCCTACAGCGGGAGATAAACGAGCAGTACTTC.

This chain links TRBV14 with TRBJ2-3; 8 nucleotides agree with TRBD2. Trimming cost V 0 bases and J 1 base; bases outside gene matches: 0. CDR1 is SGHDN and CDR2 is FVKESK in the germline V gene. This CDR3 contains 15 residues. The CDR3 here is CASSQEAGGTDTQYF. CDR3 DNA: TGTGCCAGCAGCCAAGAAGCGGGGGGCACAGATACGCAGTATTTT.

This clone was seen only a few times. The chain uses TRBV13 and TRBJ1-4; TRBD1 is a possible D gene (5 bases). CDR1 is PRHDT and CDR2 is FYEKMQ in the germline V gene (reference sequence). The CDR3 runs 15 residues. V lost 4 bases and J lost 6, with 15 bases in between. The CDR3 sequence is CASSSKQVGDEKLFF. In nucleotides, the CDR3 is TGTGCCAGCAGCTCTAAACAGGTGGGCGATGAAAAACTGTTTTTT.

The CDR3 DNA follows: TGTGCCAGCAGTCCGACGACAGGAAACTACGAGCAGTACTTC. Protein: CASSPTTGNYEQYF. This chain connects TRBV27 to TRBJ2-7; the D gene is possibly TRBD1 (6 bases). From germline, CDR1 is MNHEY and CDR2 SMNVEV (reference sequence). With 5 bases removed from V and 3 bases from J, the gap between germline ends came to 14 bases. The CDR3 is 14 residues long.

This chain connects TRBV25-1 to TRBJ2-1, with D possibly being TRBD2 (5 bases). Germline values: CDR1 MGHDK, CDR2 SYGVNS. This CDR3 is 17 amino acids long. V lost 3 bases, J lost 2 bases, and 17 bases lay in between. In nucleotides, the CDR3 is TGTGCCAGCAGTGAGGGCTATGTTCTAGCAACCTACAATGAGCAGTTCTTC. Translated: CASSEGYVLATYNEQFF.

This clone was seen a handful of times. CDR3: CASSLGSVETQYF. The CDR3 nucleotides are TGTGCCAGCAGTTTAGGGAGTGTGGAGACCCAGTACTTC. The rearrangement joins TRBV28 to TRBJ2-5; D possibly corresponds to TRBD2 (5 bases). Germline loops: CDR1 MDHEN, CDR2 SYDVKM. The CDR3 covers 13 residues. Trimming left V 2 bases short and J 5 bases short, with 9 bases between.

The chain carries TRBV18 and TRBJ1-1, with a tentative D call TRBD1 (5 bases). CDR1 and CDR2 from the germline V gene are KGHSH and LQKENI. V gave up 4 bases and J gave up 4 bases, with 10 bases separating them. The CDR3 loop spans 13 amino acids. The CDR3 region has the DNA TGTGCCAGCTCACAAGGGGTGAGCACTGAAGCTTTCTTT. Translating gives CASSQGVSTEAFF. The full variable domain, in which reference TRBV18 and TRBJ1-1 provide the parts outside the CDR3, is NAGVMQNPRHLVRRRGQEARLRCSPMKGHSHVYWYRQLPEEGLKFMVYLQKENIIDESGMPKERFSAEFPKEGPSILRIQQVVRGDSAAYFCASSQGVSTEAFFGQGTRLTVV.

The rearrangement uses TRBV19 and TRBJ2-2; 9 bases agree with TRBD2. V lost 5 bases to trimming and J lost 6 bases; unmatched junction nucleotides: 7. This CDR3 has 15 amino acids. Germline CDR1 reads LNHDA; CDR2 reads SQIVND (reference sequence). The CDR3 loop is CASSGASGNAGELFF. The CDR3 bases are TGTGCCAGTAGTGGTGCTAGCGGGAATGCCGGGGAGCTGTTTTTT. Variable domain in full (rest from reference TRBV19 and TRBJ2-2): DGGITQSPKYLFRKEGQNVTLSCEQNLNHDAMYWYRQDPGQGLRLIYYSQIVNDFQKGDIAEGYSVSREKKESFPLTVTSAQKNPTAFYLCASSGASGNAGELFFGEGSRLTVL.

The V gene is TRBV10-3, the J gene TRBJ1-1; D is undetermined. The germline CDR1 and CDR2 sequences are ENHRY and SYGVKD. The CDR3 sequence is 14 residues long. Trimming took 3 bases from V and 0 from J, leaving 8 bases between them. The CDR3 coding sequence is TGTGCCATCAGTGAAAGAGAGCTGAACACTGAAGCTTTCTTT. It specifies CAISERELNTEAFF.

This clone came up a few times. The CDR3 carries no conserved terminal phenylalanine or tryptophan, so it likely arises from a read error. It is unclear where the CDR3 begins or ends on the DNA, so no DNA is shown, and the CDR3 is as TCRdb lists it. This chain uses TRBV7-3 with TRBJ1-2. The germline CDR1 and CDR2 sequences are SGHTA and FQGTGA. The CDR3 is 11 amino acids in total, end residues counted. The CDR3 loop reads CASSPLAGTSS.

This chain links TRBV10-3 with TRBJ2-1; no definite D call. This CDR3 is built from 17 residues. Germline CDR1 is ENHRY and CDR2 is SYGVKD. The ends were cut back, 1 base at V and 0 bases at J, with 13 bases in the middle. CDR3 DNA sequence: TGTGCCATCAGTGAGTTAGCAGCCGAGATCTCCTACAATGAGCAGTTCTTC. It is translated as CAISELAAEISYNEQFF.

This chain uses TRBV15 with TRBJ2-1; possibly TRBD1 for D (5 bases). With 1 base removed from V and 11 bases from J, the gap between germline ends came to 9 bases. The V gene's germline CDR1 is LNHNV and CDR2 YYDKDF (reference sequence). This CDR3 comprises 12 residues. Here the CDR3 DNA reads TGTGCCACCAGCAGAGGGCCGGACAAGCAGTTCTTC. It translates to CATSRGPDKQFF.